A selection of T cell receptor beta chains follows, all from one sample in a study of T-cell reconstitution after alpha-beta-depleted transplantation in children. Each CDR3 protein gets one entry after TCRdb re-called the PCR reads with MiXCR. The sample has 190,000 or so distinct CDR3 sequences; approximately 7% are singletons. The source was PBMCs from the stem cell graft donor, collected from the stem cell graft. The receptors derive from a human donor who donated a stem cell graft to a child with Wiskott-Aldrich syndrome. CDR3s include the opening cysteine and the closing phenylalanine or tryptophan. D genes are given only for firm matches. Size is stated for part of the rows, as once, few or many counts, or as a class when the clone is expanded.

j_gene,d_gene,v_gene,abundance,CDR3aa
TRBJ2-1,-,TRBV7-2,many,CASSLHGTLGYNEQFF
TRBJ2-6,-,TRBV12-3/TRBV12-4,many,CASTGSSGANVLTF
TRBJ2-1,-,TRBV4-2,-,CASSPGSDNEQFF
TRBJ1-6,-,TRBV20-1,many,CSAWAPPNSPLHF
TRBJ2-1,-,TRBV12-3/TRBV12-4,many,CASSFGGLNAYNEQFF
TRBJ2-3,-,TRBV3-1,many,CASSPQGGGTDTQYF
TRBJ2-6,-,TRBV6-1,many,CASSEADSGANVLTF
TRBJ1-2,TRBD1,TRBV10-3,many,CAISEPGQGAKTF
TRBJ1-2,-,TRBV12-3/TRBV12-4,many,CASSRDKLYGYTF
TRBJ1-2,-,TRBV6-1,-,CASSEYGVSGYTF
TRBJ1-2,TRBD1,TRBV4-1,many,CASSQDDRDFGYGYTF
TRBJ2-1,TRBD2,TRBV20-1,few,CSAGLAGLTDEQFF
TRBJ2-2,-,TRBV7-9,many,CASSLWRTNTGELFF
TRBJ2-3,-,TRBV24-1,-,CATSDRDTDTQYF
TRBJ2-3,-,TRBV25-1,many,CASSEYQDRATDTQYF
TRBJ2-5,-,TRBV12-3/TRBV12-4,many,CASSGGLRETQYF
TRBJ1-1,-,TRBV15,many,CATSRDKNLEAFF
TRBJ2-7,TRBD1,TRBV28,many,CASSTPGQGSYEQYF
TRBJ1-4,-,TRBV5-6,-,CASSLRAGWVATNEKLFF
TRBJ2-7,TRBD1,TRBV29-1,many,CSVESGQGFLEQYF
TRBJ2-1,TRBD1,TRBV20-1,many,CSARDHGTGNEQFF
TRBJ1-4,-,TRBV29-1,many,CSGQATNEKLFF
TRBJ1-5,-,TRBV24-1,many,CATSDSGIGGYQPQHF
TRBJ1-3,-,TRBV18,-,CASSPPTRDTIYF
TRBJ1-5,-,TRBV20-1,few,CSARAQGSNQPQHF
TRBJ2-7,-,TRBV20-1,medium-sized,CSARTTGKHLYEQYF
TRBJ2-5,-,TRBV5-1,many,CASNRESRETQYF
TRBJ2-7,TRBD2,TRBV7-2,many,CASSFPGLNYEQYF
TRBJ1-1,-,TRBV20-1,many,CSARRAEAFF
TRBJ2-7,TRBD2,TRBV24-1,many,CATSPRGEYEQYF
TRBJ1-1,TRBD1,TRBV19,few,CASTPGGRTEAFF
TRBJ1-6,-,TRBV7-9,many,CASSLDSTVLHF
TRBJ2-4,TRBD2,TRBV7-9,many,CASSFAGVSDIQYF
TRBJ2-5,TRBD2,TRBV5-1,few,CASSPGGSGRGETQYF
TRBJ2-7,-,TRBV10-2,many,CASSESRVFEQYF
TRBJ2-3,-,TRBV12-3/TRBV12-4,many,CASSLMASDTQYF
TRBJ2-5,-,TRBV5-1,few,CASSTGPLEETQYF
TRBJ1-6,-,TRBV7-6,many,CASSLKPTANSPLHF
TRBJ2-5,-,TRBV7-2,-,CASSSRGDSHQETQYF
TRBJ2-4,TRBD2,TRBV28,-,CASSFWRKNVAGGPMKNIQYF
TRBJ1-4,-,TRBV5-1,few,CASSSGSIAGNEKLFF